This T cell receptor (beta chain) was sequenced in a study of cytomegalovirus exposure and HLA in healthy donors. This CDR3 spans 13 amino acids. V gave up 1 base and J gave up 9 bases, with 10 bases separating them. CDR1 and CDR2 from the germline V gene are LNHNV and YYDKDF (reference sequence). PCR employed 60 Vbeta and 13 Jbeta primers. Only in-frame clones appear in the TCRdb table, and some are missing; sequencing was by immunoSEQ multiplex PCR. The sample shows about 190,000 clones, roughly 75% of them seen only once. The chain recombines TRBV15 with TRBJ1-5; D is uncertain. This TCR was sampled from a man under 40 in good health and CMV-seropositive. Material for sequencing was PBMCs. CDR3 nucleotide sequence: TGTGCCACCAGCAGAGCGTATGAGGGGCCCCAGCATTTT. Protein sequence: CATSRAYEGPQHF.